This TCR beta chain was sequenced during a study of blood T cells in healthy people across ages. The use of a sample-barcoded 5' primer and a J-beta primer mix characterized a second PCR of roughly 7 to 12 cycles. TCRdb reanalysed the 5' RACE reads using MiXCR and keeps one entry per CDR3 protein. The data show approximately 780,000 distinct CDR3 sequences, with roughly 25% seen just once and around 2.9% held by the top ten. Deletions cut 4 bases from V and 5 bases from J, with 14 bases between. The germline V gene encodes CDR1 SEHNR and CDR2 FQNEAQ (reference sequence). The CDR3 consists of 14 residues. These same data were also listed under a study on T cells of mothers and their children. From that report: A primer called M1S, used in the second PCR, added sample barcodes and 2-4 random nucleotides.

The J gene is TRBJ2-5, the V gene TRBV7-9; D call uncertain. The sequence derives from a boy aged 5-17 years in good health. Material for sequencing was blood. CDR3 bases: TGTGCCAGCAGCTCCTTGGGTTGGAAGGAGACCCAGTACTTC. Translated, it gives CASSSLGWKETQYF.